Detailed here is one TCR beta chain. Its antigen remains unidentified. It has no much larger one-base neighbor in the sample; base qualities were not kept. The sample comes from a study of T cell responses to AZD1222 COVID-19 vaccine (dated by TCRdb to 2020 to 2022). Study-level background: TCR sequencing was performed for about 250 trial participants, of whom about 200 were given two doses of AZD1222 and approximately 26 were given two doses of MenACWY control vaccine. Trial participants were enrolled into age subgroups of 18-55, 56-69 and 70-plus years, which contained around 150, 29 and 61 TCR-sequenced participants, respectively. Findings and caveats that apply to the study as a whole: The 56-69-year group was small, and its depth increase did not reach significance, likely because of low power. Most participants were white British and females outnumbered males, and the authors suggested that clonal diversity may have been underestimated. No day 14 peak-response samples were available, so repertoires were characterized only after the peak T cell response. After two AZD1222 doses, spike-specific TCR breadth and depth were significantly higher than at day 0 and than in MenACWY recipients. Nearly half of unique spike-specific TCRs reportedly recognized epitopes outside regions mutated in the B.1.351 and B.1.1.7 variants. CD4 TCRs associated with the vaccine covered the entire spike protein, and the dominant responses were in regions 160-218 and 743-854. Only a handful of AZD1222 recipients were SARS-CoV-2 seropositive at baseline, limiting conclusions about previously exposed vaccinees.

The CDR3 regions of human TCRbeta chains were subjected to immunosequencing. The source study handled its data this way. TCRs in the repertoires were matched against a reference library of SARS-CoV-2-specific TCRs that had been generated with the MIRA antigen-specificity platform. Breadth meant the fraction of unique TCRs that were SARS-CoV-2-associated, whereas depth meant the fraction of total T cells that were SARS-CoV-2-associated. Using the MIRA data, every spike-specific TCR was mapped to the spike region that the TCR reacted to and assigned to either a CD4 or a CD8 class. Log10-transformed breadth and depth values were compared by one-way ANOVA with Sidak's multiple comparisons tests. Drawn from immuneACCESS, this table holds only the in-frame rearrangements with V and J called that TCRdb kept. Clones are partly lost; checked studies trace under half to an unresolved V gene and leave the rest unexplained. Clone size and V and J calls were adopted from that table, with D and trimming inferred from the DNA. The sample table contains 130,000 or so clones; only one count was recorded for about 90% of them. The ten top clones hold 1.5% to 2% of the sample.

The intended sense of this specimen's time point label: about 28 days (+/-7) after the second vaccine dose. Because spike-specific TCR depth and breadth did not differ between the two schedules, AZD1222 recipients who got a second dose at roughly 4 weeks were pooled with those who got a second dose at roughly 12 weeks. The vaccinee samples were drawn from two UK trials, COV001 and COV002, one of which was a single-blind randomized controlled phase 2/3 trial testing AZD1222 (ChAdOx1 nCoV-19) in healthy adults. For TCRbeta chain sequencing, PBMC samples from trial participants were taken at day 0 and at day 28 after the second dose. The CDR3 has 11 amino acids, counting the end cysteine and phenylalanine. The DNA shown is the 33-base CDR3, in frame from base 1. V loses 5 bases, J loses 12 bases, and the germline ends lie 11 bases apart. The CDR1 and CDR2 encoded by the germline V gene are SGHAT and FQNNGV.

This TCR was recovered from an adult who received the AZD1222 COVID-19 vaccine. The receptor chain draws on TRBV11-2 and TRBJ2-1; matching of 6 bases hints at TRBD2 as the D gene. The source material was peripheral blood, sampled 28 days after the second AZD1222 dose. The CDR3 loop reads CASSAGRRQFF. The sequenced DNA: TGTGCCAGCAGCGCGGGAAGAAGGCAGTTCTTC.